A selection of T cell receptor beta chains follows, all from one sample in a study of CD8 T cells in ankylosing spondylitis. TCRdb re-derived calls from the 5' RACE reads in MiXCR, one entry per CDR3 protein. This table holds fewer than 50,000 distinct CDR3 sequences, around 10% found once. Sequenced sample: blood, either unsorted or a sorted T cell fraction (not recorded which). Receptors were obtained from a male donor with ankylosing spondylitis or in good health (not recorded which). CDR3s include the opening cysteine and the closing phenylalanine or tryptophan. D genes are given only for firm matches. Expanded clones are given a class, and other clones once, few, many or no size at all.

v_call	j_call	d_call	clone_size	cdr3_aa	cdr3_nt
TRBV14	TRBJ1-1	TRBD1	many	CASSILAGQVNTEAFF	TGTGCCAGCAGCATTCTCGCTGGACAGGTGAACACTGAAGCTTTCTTT
TRBV3-1	TRBJ2-2	TRBD1	.	CASSQGPTGGRTGELFF	TGTGCCAGCAGCCAAGGCCCTACAGGGGGCCGAACCGGGGAGCTGTTTTTT
TRBV27	TRBJ2-1	.	.	CASSLEVGTLTSEQFF	TGTGCCAGCAGTTTAGAAGTCGGGACGCTTACGAGTGAGCAGTTCTTC
TRBV12-3/TRBV12-4	TRBJ1-5	TRBD1	many	CASSSISGTGHQPQHF	TGTGCCAGCAGCTCGATCTCCGGGACAGGGCATCAGCCCCAGCATTTT
TRBV12-3/TRBV12-4	TRBJ1-1	.	many	CASSPLWDTEAFF	TGTGCCAGCAGTCCCCTGTGGGACACTGAAGCTTTCTTT
TRBV28	TRBJ2-7	.	many	CASSKDWYEQYF	TGTGCCAGCAGTAAGGACTGGTACGAGCAGTACTTC
TRBV2	TRBJ1-5	.	many	CASGGQGGNQPQHF	TGTGCCAGCGGTGGGCAGGGAGGGAATCAGCCCCAGCATTTT
TRBV27	TRBJ2-1	TRBD2	many	CASSEEGTNNEQFF	TGTGCCAGCAGTGAAGAAGGGACTAACAATGAGCAGTTCTTC
TRBV5-1	TRBJ2-1	.	few	CASSLGTRTGLSYNEQFF	TGCGCCAGCAGCCTGGGAACCAGGACAGGACTAAGCTACAATGAGCAGTTCTTC
TRBV5-1	TRBJ2-3	TRBD2	many	CASLMGLAGGLGTDTQYF	TGCGCCAGCTTGATGGGGCTAGCGGGGGGCCTGGGCACAGATACGCAGTATTTT
TRBV7-2	TRBJ2-7	.	few	CASSFGRTTYEQYF	TGTGCCAGCAGCTTCGGTAGGACCACCTACGAGCAGTACTTC
TRBV7-2	TRBJ1-5	.	.	CTSSFNRGGKQPQHF	TGTACCAGCAGCTTTAACCGGGGGGGCAAGCAGCCCCAGCATTTT
TRBV3-1	TRBJ1-2	.	many	CASSRERATSGYTF	TGTGCCAGCAGCCGAGAGAGGGCCACGTCTGGCTACACCTTC